This T cell receptor (beta chain) derives from a study of CD8 T cells in ankylosing spondylitis. This clonotype has more than one count but fewer than ten. Antigen: not known. Study findings and constraints: Previously reported in reactive arthritis synovial fluid and blood were some of the motif variants. As for the disease-linked clones, they showed a CD8+ phenotype and occurred at relatively low frequencies in peripheral blood. It appeared that ankylosing spondylitis blood was characterized by a TCR beta motif of under ten highly homologous variants.

With V trimmed by 4 bases and J by 5 bases, 7 bases remained unmatched. There are 14 residues in the CDR3. Quantitative 5'-RACE with molecular barcodes produced the TCR beta libraries. TCRdb re-called the 5' RACE reads through MiXCR, storing one row per CDR3 protein. Of hundreds of thousands of distinct CDR3 sequences listed, around 26% are singletons. This chain connects TRBV12-3 or TRBV12-4 to TRBJ1-2, with TRBD1 identical over 7 bases. Sequenced material: blood, either unsorted or a sorted T cell fraction (not recorded which). The clonotype originates from a male donor with ankylosing spondylitis. CDR3 DNA: TGTGCCAGCAGTTCGGCATTACAGGGGTATGGCTACACCTTC. Translated, it gives CASSSALQGYGYTF.